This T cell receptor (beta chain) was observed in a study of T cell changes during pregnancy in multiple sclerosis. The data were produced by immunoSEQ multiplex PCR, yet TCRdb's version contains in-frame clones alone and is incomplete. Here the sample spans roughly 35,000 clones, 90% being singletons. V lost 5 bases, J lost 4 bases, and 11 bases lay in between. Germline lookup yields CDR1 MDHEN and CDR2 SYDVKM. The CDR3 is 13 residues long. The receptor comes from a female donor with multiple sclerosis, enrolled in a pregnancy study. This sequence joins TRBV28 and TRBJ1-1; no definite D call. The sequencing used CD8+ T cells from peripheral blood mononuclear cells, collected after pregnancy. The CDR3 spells CASSPGFGTEAFF. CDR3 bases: TGTGCCAGCAGTCCCGGGTTTGGCACTGAAGCTTTCTTT.